This record concerns one T cell receptor beta chain sequence. The target antigen is unknown. This entry belongs to a study of CD8 T cells in Susac syndrome. In the multiple sclerosis control group, patients were treatment-naive and had stable or active relapsing-remitting disease. TEMRA cells were enriched by FACS, and CD4+ and CD8+ T cells were negatively isolated. Study observations and caveats: The study acknowledged a relatively small number of individuals in its TCR sequencing and HLA analysis.

V lost 8 bases and J lost 6, with 11 bases in between. This CDR3 region has 11 residues. CDR1 GTSNPN and CDR2 SVGIG come from the germline V gene (reference sequence). Reverse transcription of about 0.5 to 1 ug RNA used random hexamers. Multiplex immunoSEQ PCR targeted 54 Vbeta and 13 Jbeta TCR beta segments. Using its own MiXCR run on the immunoSEQ multiplex PCR reads, TCRdb lists one record per CDR3 protein. Among 75,000 to 95,000 distinct CDR3 sequences, roughly nine tenths were seen once, and the ten largest hold around 0.49%. J is TRBJ2-1 and V is TRBV30, with D possibly being TRBD2 (6 bases). This receptor was obtained from a human donor with multiple sclerosis. Material: CD8+ T cells from PBMCs. Written as DNA, the CDR3 is TGTGCCGGCACTAGCATCAATGAGCAGTTCTTC. This gives the protein CAGTSINEQFF.